A selection of T cell receptor beta chains follows, all from one sample in a study of shared clonotypes between healthy human individuals. Sequencing used immunoSEQ multiplex PCR; TCRdb keeps in-frame clones, though not all of them. The data show 400,000 to 500,000 clones, with 79% seen just once and 10% to 15% held by the top ten. The specimen sequenced was PBMCs. These receptors all come from a woman between 40 and 55 years old in good health. Some clones in this sample may be carry-over from other donors' samples. Each CDR3 is given with its conserved first and last residue. The order of the fields is V gene, D gene, J gene, clone size, CDR3 DNA, CDR3 protein. A D gene is named only where the DNA matches it firmly. Clone size appears in some rows only: once, few, many, or a class for an expanded clone.

>TRBV30|-|TRBJ2-1|-
TGTGCCTGGAGTGTACTAGTCCACAATGAGCAGTTCTTC
CAWSVLVHNEQFF
>TRBV9|-|TRBJ1-1|-
TGTGCCAGCAGCCTCCGGGACACCCCGAACACTGAAGCTTTCTTT
CASSLRDTPNTEAFF
>TRBV10-2|-|TRBJ2-1|-
TGCGCCAGCAGTGACAGGGGCTTGGAGCAGTTCTTC
CASSDRGLEQFF
>TRBV12-2|-|TRBJ2-5|-
TGTGCAAGTCGCCACCTGGGGGGGCAAGAGACCCAGTACTTC
CASRHLGGQETQYF
>TRBV6-1|TRBD2|TRBJ2-3|few
TGTGCCAGCAGTGAGTTAGCGGGGGACACAGATACGCAGTATTTT
CASSELAGDTDTQYF
>TRBV28|TRBD2|TRBJ2-7|-
TGTGCCAGCAGTTTATTAGCGGGAGGCTACGAGCAGTACTTC
CASSLLAGGYEQYF
>TRBV2|-|TRBJ1-1|-
TGTGCCAGCAGTGAAGAAGGGTTGAACACTGAAGCTTTCTTT
CASSEEGLNTEAFF
>TRBV5-5|TRBD2|TRBJ2-7|once
TGTGCCAGCAGCCTAGGGACTAGCGGGACGAGGTCCTACGAGCAGTACTTC
CASSLGTSGTRSYEQYF
>TRBV5-6|TRBD1|TRBJ2-1|-
TGTGCCAGCAGCCCCACAGGGGCCTCCTACAATGAGCAGTTCTTC
CASSPTGASYNEQFF
>TRBV20-1|-|TRBJ2-1|-
TGCAGTGCTAGCCTCTATGAGCAGTTCTTC
CSASLYEQFF
>TRBV28|-|TRBJ2-6|-
TGTGCCAGCAGTCTAGGGGGGACCAAATCCTCTGGGGCCAACGTCCTGACTTTC
CASSLGGTKSSGANVLTF
>TRBV6-5|-|TRBJ2-5|-
TGTGCCAGCAGTTACTCGAGATGGGAGACCCAGTACTTC
CASSYSRWETQYF
>TRBV30|TRBD1|TRBJ1-2|few
TGTGCCTGGAGTAGTGGGACAGGAAAAAGGCACACCTTC
CAWSSGTGKRHTF
>TRBV29-1|TRBD1|TRBJ2-3|many
TGCAGCGTTGAAGCACTGGGGACAGGCGGCACAGATACGCAGTATTTT
CSVEALGTGGTDTQYF
>TRBV4-2|-|TRBJ2-1|few
TGTGCCAGCAGCCAAGATCTGGGCGGGACCTACAATGAGCAGTTCTTC
CASSQDLGGTYNEQFF
>TRBV19|-|TRBJ2-7|-
TGTGCCAGTAGTGCGGTCTCCAGAGGCTACGAGCAGTACTTC
CASSAVSRGYEQYF
>TRBV6-1|-|TRBJ2-3|-
TGTGCCAGCAGTTGGGTCCTTCCTTCCACAGATACGCAGTATTTT
CASSWVLPSTDTQYF
>TRBV29-1|-|TRBJ2-7|-
TGCAGCGTTGTTAGGGCAGACAAAGTCTACGAGCAGTACTTC
CSVVRADKVYEQYF
>TRBV4-1|-|TRBJ1-2|few
TGCGCCAGCAGCCAAAGGGCCGCAGGGAGATATGGCTACACCTTC
CASSQRAAGRYGYTF
>TRBV6-1|-|TRBJ2-6|-
TGTGCCAGCATTGGGGCAGCTGGGGCCAACGTCCTGACTTTC
CASIGAAGANVLTF
>TRBV30|TRBD1|TRBJ1-5|-
TGTGCCTGGAGTCACCGGGACAGAGACAATCAGCCCCAGCATTTT
CAWSHRDRDNQPQHF
>TRBV18|-|TRBJ2-7|-
TGTGCCAGCTCACCAGGAGGGTACGAGCAGTACTTC
CASSPGGYEQYF
>TRBV7-2|-|TRBJ1-1|-
TGTGCCAGCAGCTTTGGGGGTGGGAGGTTCACTGAAGCTTTCTTT
CASSFGGGRFTEAFF
>TRBV7-2|-|TRBJ2-7|-
TGTGCCAGCAGCTTACGGGGCGGCTACGAGCAGTACTTC
CASSLRGGYEQYF
>TRBV7-2|-|TRBJ2-5|-
TGTGCCAGCACCAGGATGGTCCAAGAGACCCAGTACTTC
CASTRMVQETQYF
>TRBV4-3|-|TRBJ2-2|-
TGCGCCAGCAGCCAAGAGGCGGACCACACCGGGGAGCTGTTTTTT
CASSQEADHTGELFF
>TRBV23-1|-|TRBJ2-7|-
TGCGCCAGCAGTCATCCCGAGGGACTGCCGACCTACGAGCAGTACTTC
CASSHPEGLPTYEQYF
>TRBV28|-|TRBJ2-7|-
TGTGCCAGCAGCAACTACGAGCAGTACTTC
CASSNYEQYF
>TRBV2|-|TRBJ1-4|-
TGTGCCAGCAGTGATCGGCAGCCCGCAACTAATGAAAAACTGTTTTTT
CASSDRQPATNEKLFF
>TRBV6-1|TRBD1|TRBJ2-5|-
TGTGCCAGCACCGCCACAGGGGTTCAAGAGACCCAGTACTTC
CASTATGVQETQYF
>TRBV9|-|TRBJ1-6|-
TGTGCCAGCGGCCAGGGTAGTCGGTATAATTCACCCCTCCACTTT
CASGQGSRYNSPLHF
>TRBV6-1|TRBD1|TRBJ2-5|-
TGTGCCAGCAGTGGTCTGGGACAGGGTACGGAGACCCAGTACTTC
CASSGLGQGTETQYF
>TRBV5-1|TRBD2|TRBJ2-3|-
TGCGCCAGCAGTCTAGCGGGAGGGCCATCAGATACGCAGTATTTT
CASSLAGGPSDTQYF
>TRBV30|-|TRBJ2-7|-
TGTGCCTTTGCGGGGTCGGATTCCTACGAGCAGTACTTC
CAFAGSDSYEQYF
>TRBV19|-|TRBJ2-2|-
TGTGCCAGTATACAGCCCCGGGCCCTCGGCGGGGAGCTGTTTTTT
CASIQPRALGGELFF
>TRBV2|TRBD1|TRBJ1-2|-
TGTGCCATCCGCGACAGGGGAGGCTATGGCTACACCTTC
CAIRDRGGYGYTF
>TRBV4-3|TRBD2|TRBJ2-1|-
TGCGCCAGCAGCCCCCACTGGGGGACTAGCTCCGTTGAGCAGTTCTTC
CASSPHWGTSSVEQFF
>TRBV19|TRBD2|TRBJ2-5|-
TGTGCCAGTGGGACTAGCGGGGGACTCATGGCCCAGTACTTC
CASGTSGGLMAQYF
>TRBV28|-|TRBJ2-5|-
TGTGCCAGCAGGAACCCGGGACCTTCACAAGAGACCCAGTACTTC
CASRNPGPSQETQYF
>TRBV25-1|-|TRBJ1-1|-
TGTGCCAGCAGTCGTGAGCCGACCGAAGCTTTCTTT
CASSREPTEAFF
>TRBV7-2|TRBD1|TRBJ1-2|once
TGTGCCAGCAGCTTATCCGGGACAGGGGTCGGGGGCTACACCTTC
CASSLSGTGVGGYTF
>TRBV16|-|TRBJ1-2|once
TGTGCCAGCAGCCAAGGCAGGATTAACTATGGCTACACCTTC
CASSQGRINYGYTF
>TRBV7-7|-|TRBJ2-2|once
TGTGCCAGCAGCTTAACGGGGAACTCTGGCACCGGGGAGCTGTTTTTT
CASSLTGNSGTGELFF
>TRBV30|-|TRBJ2-1|-
TGTGCCTGGAGAAGCAAAGGGGGATACAATGAGCAGTTCTTC
CAWRSKGGYNEQFF
>TRBV28|TRBD2|TRBJ2-1|once
TGTGCCAGCAGTTTAGGCCTGGTAGCTAGCGGGAGGAATGAGCAGTTCTTC
CASSLGLVASGRNEQFF
>TRBV5-1|-|TRBJ2-2|-
TGCGCCAGCAGCTTAGGATCGAACACCGGGGAGCTGTTTTTT
CASSLGSNTGELFF
>TRBV7-2|TRBD1|TRBJ2-7|-
TGTGCCAGCAGCCGGACAGGGCTCTACGAGCAGTACTTC
CASSRTGLYEQYF
>TRBV5-1|TRBD1|TRBJ2-1|once
TGCGCCAGCAGCTTCAGGGGGCTAGGGAATGAGCAGTTCTTC
CASSFRGLGNEQFF
>TRBV9|-|TRBJ2-1|-
TGTGCCAGCAGCCCCAGCCACGCTCTAGGGGAGCAGTTCTTC
CASSPSHALGEQFF
>TRBV4-1|TRBD2|TRBJ2-3|-
TGCGCCAGCAGCAGCGGGGCCGGGACAGATACGCAGTATTTT
CASSSGAGTDTQYF
>TRBV7-2|TRBD1|TRBJ1-2|-
TGTGCCAGCAGCTTTTCAGGGACAGGGGTCTATGGCTACACCTTC
CASSFSGTGVYGYTF
>TRBV28|TRBD2|TRBJ2-7|-
TGTGCCAGCAGTCCTAGCGGGATGAGCCCCTACGAGCAGTACTTC
CASSPSGMSPYEQYF
>TRBV28|-|TRBJ2-7|once
TGTGCCAGCAGTTCCCCAGGTAGCTCCTACGAGCAGTACTTC
CASSSPGSSYEQYF